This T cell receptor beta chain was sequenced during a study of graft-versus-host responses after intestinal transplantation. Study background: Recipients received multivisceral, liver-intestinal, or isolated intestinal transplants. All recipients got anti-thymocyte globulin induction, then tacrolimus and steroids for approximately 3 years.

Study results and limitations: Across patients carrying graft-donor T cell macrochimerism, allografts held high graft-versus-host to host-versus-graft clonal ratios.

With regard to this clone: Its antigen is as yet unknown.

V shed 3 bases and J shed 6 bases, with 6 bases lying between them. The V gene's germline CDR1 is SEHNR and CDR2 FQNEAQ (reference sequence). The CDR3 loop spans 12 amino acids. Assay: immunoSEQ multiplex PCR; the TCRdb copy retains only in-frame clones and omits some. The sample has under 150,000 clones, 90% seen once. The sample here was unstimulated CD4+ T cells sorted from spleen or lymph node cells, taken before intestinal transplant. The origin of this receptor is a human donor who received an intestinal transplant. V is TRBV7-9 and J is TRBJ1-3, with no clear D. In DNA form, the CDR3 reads TGTGCCAGCAGCTTCCCCCTAAACACCATATATTTT. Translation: CASSFPLNTIYF.